This TCR beta chain is drawn from a study of cytomegalovirus exposure and HLA in healthy donors. CDR1 and CDR2 from the germline V gene are MNHNY and SVGAGI (reference sequence). The CDR3 contains 15 residues. After removal of 6 bases from V and 2 bases from J, the junction contained 4 bases not matched to a gene. Overall study findings and caveats: A later analysis found most CMV-associated TCR beta chains apparently HLA-restricted. The study put 150 or so TCR beta chains on its list as cytomegalovirus-associated.

Donors sampled were nominally healthy, though unrecorded immune exposures were likely. The PCR used 60 Vbeta and 13 Jbeta primers. Repertoires were generated with immunoSEQ multiplex PCR, while TCRdb's copy carries only in-frame clones and drops some. Counted here are fewer than 90,000 clones, about 76% occurring once; the ten biggest clones make up about 9.4%. This clone was seen a handful of times. As yet, its antigen is unknown. The TCR comes from a man aged 25-45 years in good health and CMV-seropositive. Sample: PBMCs. The J gene is TRBJ1-6, the V gene TRBV6-6; 7 nucleotides match TRBD1. The CDR3 here is CASSSDRTYNSPLHF. The CDR3 DNA reads as TGTGCCAGCAGCTCGGACAGGACCTATAATTCACCCCTCCACTTT.